The 4 T cell receptor beta chains in this list originate from one sample, sequenced in a study of T cell changes during pregnancy in multiple sclerosis. Produced via immunoSEQ multiplex PCR; TCRdb's table is partial and in-frame only. The data show 100,000 or so clones, 94% seen once. Sequencing used peripheral blood, obtained after pregnancy. The receptor source for this set is a female donor in good health, enrolled as a control in a pregnancy study.

This chain uses TRBV5-6 with TRBJ1-4, with a tentative D call TRBD1 (6 bases). V shed 4 bases and J shed 5 bases, with 9 bases lying between them. This CDR3 region has 13 residues. Germline CDR1 SGHDT, CDR2 YYEEEE. The CDR3 DNA sequence: TGTGCCAGCAGCACCGACAGGAATGAAAAACTGTTTTTT. This gives the protein CASSTDRNEKLFF.

V and J are TRBV15 and TRBJ1-1; 9 positions match TRBD1. J lost 4 bases, V lost 7 bases, and 7 bases had no gene match. Germline CDR1 reads LNHNV; CDR2 reads YYDKDF (reference sequence). The CDR3 sequence is 14 residues long. CDR3 bases: TGTGCCACCAATCACAGGGGGCGCGGCACTGAAGCTTTCTTT. Protein: CATNHRGRGTEAFF.

The chain has TRBV27 and TRBJ2-2, with D possibly matching TRBD1 (5 bases). Germline values: CDR1 MNHEY, CDR2 SMNVEV (reference sequence). The V and J ends lost 4 bases and 6 bases respectively, with 15 bases between them. The CDR3 length is 15 residues. CDR3 coding DNA: TGTGCCAGCAGTTCCCAGGGAAGATTGCCCGGGGAGCTGTTTTTT. It yields the protein CASSSQGRLPGELFF.

The rearrangement joins TRBV4-1 to TRBJ2-1; 8 positions match TRBD2. With V trimmed by 0 bases and J by 0 bases, 7 bases remained unmatched. The germline CDR1 and CDR2 sequences are MGHRA and YSYEKL. This CDR3 region has 18 residues. In nucleotides, the CDR3 is TGCGCCAGCAGCCAAGAGTTCACTAGCGGCAGCTCCTACAATGAGCAGTTCTTC. This encodes CASSQEFTSGSSYNEQFF.